Following are 13 T cell receptor beta chains from one sample sequenced in a study of blood T cell repertoires in COVID-19. Sequenced by immunoSEQ multiplex PCR; TCRdb stores in-frame clones only, minus some. Of approximately 150,000 clones in the sample, 84% are singletons; the top ten hold 3% to 3.5%. The sequenced material came from PBMCs or T cells enriched from blood (not recorded which). The receptors come from a woman aged 50 to 60 with acute COVID-19.

This chain links TRBV7-6 with TRBJ1-2; no firm D call. Germline assignment: CDR1 SGHVS and CDR2 FNYEAQ. The ends were cut back, 5 bases at V and 8 bases at J, with 18 bases in the middle. There are 14 residues in the CDR3. In DNA form, the CDR3 reads TGTGCCAGCAGCCCAGGAGGGTTGGCCGGAGGCTACACCTTC. Amino acid sequence: CASSPGGLAGGYTF.

The rearrangement joins TRBV19 to TRBJ2-7; 9 bases map to TRBD2. CDR1 is LNHDA and CDR2 is SQIVND in the germline V gene (reference sequence). This CDR3 spans 15 amino acids. With V trimmed by 3 bases and J by 2 bases, 5 bases remained unmatched. CDR3 in amino acids: CASSITASGTYEQYF. CDR3 nucleotides: TGTGCCAGTAGTATCACCGCTAGCGGGACCTACGAGCAGTACTTC.

The chain employs TRBV5-1 and TRBJ2-5, with 7 positions matching TRBD1. CDR3 size: 15 residues. Germline V lookup: CDR1 SGHRS, CDR2 YFSETQ. V shed 0 bases and J 2 bases; nucleotides not matched to a gene: 4. The CDR3 nucleotides are TGCGCCAGCAGCTTGGCTCGGACAGGACAAGAGACCCAGTACTTC. Translation gives CASSLARTGQETQYF.

The rearrangement links TRBV12-5 to TRBJ1-5; possible D gene TRBD1, 5 bases. This CDR3 has 15 residues. V dropped 5 bases and J dropped 2 bases, with 13 bases sitting between them. Germline CDR1 and CDR2: LGHNT and FRNRAP. The CDR3 DNA sequence: TGTGCTAGTGGTACGACAGACGTGGGCAATCAGCCCCAGCATTTT. This encodes CASGTTDVGNQPQHF.

The V and J genes are TRBV14 and TRBJ2-3, with 7 positions matching TRBD2. The germline V gene encodes CDR1 SGHDN and CDR2 FVKESK. V trimming: 1 base; J trimming: 6 bases; junction bases outside the gene matches: 10. There are 16 residues in the CDR3. CDR3 DNA sequence: TGTGCCAGCAGCCAAGTTACGGGAGGTAGGGTCGATACGCAGTATTTT. This translates into CASSQVTGGRVDTQYF.

The V and J genes are TRBV6-1 and TRBJ2-7, with 10 bases identical to TRBD2. Germline-derived CDR1 and CDR2 are MNHNS and SASEGT. Trimming took 2 bases from V and 6 from J; bases not matched to a gene: 7. The CDR3 is made up of 15 amino acids. In DNA, the CDR3 is TGTGCCAGCAGTGAACCTAGCGGGAGTGGGGCCGAGCAGTACTTC. Its protein product is CASSEPSGSGAEQYF.

In DNA, the CDR3 is TGTGCCAGCAGCTTAGGGACTAGCGGGAGGGCCAACAATGAGCAGTTCTTC. This sequence encodes CASSLGTSGRANNEQFF. J is TRBJ2-1 and V is TRBV11-3; TRBD2 agrees at 15 bases. Germline loops: CDR1 SGHNT, CDR2 YENEEA. This CDR3 comprises 17 residues. With V trimmed by 1 base and J by 5 bases, 3 bases remained unmatched.

This chain links TRBV11-2 with TRBJ2-3; 13 bases agree with TRBD2. After removal of 4 bases from V and 3 bases from J, the junction contained 13 bases not matched to a gene. The CDR3 is made up of 19 amino acids. Per germline, CDR1 SGHAT and CDR2 FQNNGV. In DNA, the CDR3 is TGTGCCAGCAGCTGGACCGGACTAGCGGGAGCCCTGGGGACAGATACGCAGTATTTT. Amino acid sequence: CASSWTGLAGALGTDTQYF.

In DNA, the CDR3 is TGTGCCACCAGCAGCCTTGGGACTAGCGGGATTTACGAGCAGTACTTC. Amino acid sequence: CATSSLGTSGIYEQYF. The rearrangement links TRBV15 to TRBJ2-7, with TRBD2 matching over 13 bases. In germline, CDR1 is LNHNV, CDR2 YYDKDF (reference sequence). V shed 3 bases and J 4 bases; nucleotides not matched to a gene: 6. The CDR3 is 16 amino acids.

The chain employs TRBV9 and TRBJ2-7, with TRBD1 identical over 9 bases. The CDR3 sequence is 14 residues long. Per germline, CDR1 SGDLS and CDR2 YYNGEE. V trimming: 4 bases; J trimming: 4 bases; junction bases outside the gene matches: 6. The CDR3 reads CASSPATGGYEQYF. The CDR3 nucleotides read TGTGCCAGCAGCCCAGCGACAGGGGGGTACGAGCAGTACTTC.

The chain employs TRBV7-3 and TRBJ1-1; unclear D gene. This CDR3 has 17 residues. CDR1 and CDR2 from the germline V gene are SGHTA and FQGTGA. Trimming removed 5 bases from V and 5 bases from J, with 24 bases in between. The CDR3 DNA reads TGTGCCAGCAGCCCCCGCTCCATCACTAACAGCGGGACTGAAGCTTTCTTT. Its protein is CASSPRSITNSGTEAFF.

This clone occurred once. The chain is built from TRBV5-1 and TRBJ1-5; a possible D gene is TRBD1 (5 bases). The CDR3 covers 15 residues. In germline, CDR1 is SGHRS, CDR2 YFSETQ. V gave up 0 bases and J gave up 5 bases, with 12 bases separating them. For the CDR3, the DNA is TGCGCCAGCAGCTTGGTCTCAGGGCCCGATCAGCCCCAGCATTTT. This gives the protein CASSLVSGPDQPQHF.

The chain carries TRBV4-1 and TRBJ1-5, with a tentative D call TRBD1 (6 bases). The CDR3 loop spans 14 amino acids. Germline V gives CDR1 MGHRA, CDR2 YSYEKL. Trimming removed 1 base from V and 9 bases from J, with 13 bases in between. CDR3 amino acids: CASSQVKGDLPQHF. CDR3 coding DNA: TGCGCCAGCAGCCAAGTTAAGGGGGATTTGCCCCAGCATTTT.